This T cell receptor beta chain stems from a study of blood T cell repertoires in COVID-19. Background on the study: There were acute and convalescent COVID-19 samples, and they came from the United States, Italy and Spain.

Notes on this clone: This same CDR3 is encoded by further DNA sequences in the sample.

Under the authors' procedure: Cell counts per sample came from amplifying reference gene primers. Data came from immunoSEQ multiplex PCR; TCRdb stores just in-frame clones and leaves some out. The V and J calls and the clone size are those of that table, but D and trimming were determined from the DNA. The table lists roughly 400,000 clones, over 75% of them singletons, with around 2.1% in the top ten. Membership in each cohort depended on participant-reported clinical history. The source is a middle-aged woman with acute COVID-19. Sequenced: PBMCs or T cells enriched from blood (not recorded which).

The CDR3 nucleotides read TGTGCCAGCAGTTTGGACAGGAACTATGGCTACACCTTC. It encodes CASSLDRNYGYTF. The rearrangement joins TRBV6-5 to TRBJ1-2, with 7 bases fitting TRBD1. Looked up from germline, CDR1 is MNHEY and CDR2 is SVGAGI. The CDR3 totals 13 residues. The V and J ends lost 4 bases and 2 bases, in that order; junction bases with no gene match: 1.